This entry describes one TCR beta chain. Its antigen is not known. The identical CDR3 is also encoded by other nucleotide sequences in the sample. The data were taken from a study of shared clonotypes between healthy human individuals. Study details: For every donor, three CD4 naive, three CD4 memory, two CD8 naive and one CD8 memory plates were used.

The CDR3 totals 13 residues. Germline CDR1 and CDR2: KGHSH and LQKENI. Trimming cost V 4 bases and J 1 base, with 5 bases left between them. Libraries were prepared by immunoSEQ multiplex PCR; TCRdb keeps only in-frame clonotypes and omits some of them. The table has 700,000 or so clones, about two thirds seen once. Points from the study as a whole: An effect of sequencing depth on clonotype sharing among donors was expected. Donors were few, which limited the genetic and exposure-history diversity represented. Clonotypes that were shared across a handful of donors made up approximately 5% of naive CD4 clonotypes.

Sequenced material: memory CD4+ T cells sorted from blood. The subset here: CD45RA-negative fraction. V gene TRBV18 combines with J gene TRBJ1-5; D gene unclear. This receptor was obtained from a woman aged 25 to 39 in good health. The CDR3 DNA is TGTGCCAGCTCACGAGGGAGCAATCAGCCCCAGCATTTT. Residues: CASSRGSNQPQHF.